The 24 T cell receptor beta chains below all came from one sample that was sequenced in a study of blood T cell repertoires in COVID-19. Sequencing used immunoSEQ multiplex PCR; TCRdb keeps in-frame clones, though not all of them. The sample shows approximately 500,000 clones, roughly nine tenths of them seen only once. Sequencing was carried out using peripheral blood. The receptors here all came from a man aged 18 to 30 with COVID-19, enrolled during active disease.

This clone has only a few counts. The sample holds other DNA sequences that translate to the same CDR3. CDR3: CASSLGSLAGSTDTQYF. CDR3 coding DNA: TGTGCCAGCAGCTTAGGGTCCCTAGCGGGATCCACAGATACGCAGTATTTT. V usage is TRBV7-8 and J usage is TRBJ2-3; 9 bases map to TRBD2. Germline lookup yields CDR1 SGHVS and CDR2 FQNEAQ. V lost 1 base, J lost 2 bases, and 7 bases stayed unmatched. CDR3 length equals 17 residues.

The genes are TRBV11-3 and TRBJ1-3; TRBD1 aligns across 7 bases. This CDR3 spans 16 amino acids. V shed 5 bases, J shed 0 bases, and the junction held 7 bases outside the gene matches. Germline V gene lookup returns CDR1 SGHNT and CDR2 YENEEA. In nucleotides, the CDR3 is TGTGCCAGCAGCCCTACAGGGGCTCCCTCTGGAAACACCATATATTTT. Its translation: CASSPTGAPSGNTIYF.

The chain has TRBV12-3 or TRBV12-4 and TRBJ1-1; D perhaps matches TRBD1 (5 bases). The CDR3 is made up of 13 amino acids. Trimming stripped 8 bases from V and 5 bases from J, with 15 bases between. CDR3 sequence: CASRRGTRTEAFF. Here the CDR3 DNA reads TGTGCCAGCCGTCGAGGGACTAGAACTGAAGCTTTCTTT.

The V and J genes are TRBV29-1 and TRBJ2-3; 9 bases match TRBD2. Germline lookup yields CDR1 SQVTM and CDR2 ANQGSEA. Trimming cost V 4 bases and J 4 bases; bases outside gene matches: 9. This CDR3 is built from 15 residues. The chain's CDR3 is CSVGLGGGAADTQYF. The CDR3 DNA is TGCAGCGTTGGACTCGGCGGGGGGGCCGCAGATACGCAGTATTTT.

The chain uses TRBV6-6 and TRBJ1-1; maybe TRBD1 (6 bases). The V gene lost 4 bases and the J gene lost 1 base, with 13 bases spanning the gap. The CDR3 runs to 15 residues. CDR1 is MNHNY and CDR2 is SVGAGI in the germline V gene (reference sequence). CDR3 loop: CASSWAGAKNTEAFF. The CDR3 DNA is TGTGCCAGCAGTTGGGCAGGGGCTAAGAACACTGAAGCTTTCTTT.

The chain carries TRBV7-6 and TRBJ2-3; 12 nucleotides align to TRBD2. This CDR3 has 15 amino acids. Germline CDR1 SGHVS, CDR2 FNYEAQ. After removal of 5 bases from V and 6 bases from J, the junction contained 6 bases not matched to a gene. The CDR3 is CASSRGTSGRDTQYF. The CDR3 DNA sequence: TGTGCCAGCAGCCGCGGGACTAGCGGGCGGGATACGCAGTATTTT.

The chain uses TRBV6-6 and TRBJ1-3; D is unresolved. In germline, CDR1 is MNHNY, CDR2 SVGAGI (reference sequence). The CDR3 runs to 15 residues. The ends were cut back, 4 bases at V and 0 bases at J, with 10 bases in the middle. The CDR3 bases are TGTGCCAGCAGTTTCCAGACAAGCTCTGGAAACACCATATATTTT. Translating gives CASSFQTSSGNTIYF.

The chain recombines TRBV5-1 with TRBJ2-5; tentatively, D is TRBD1 (6 bases). The CDR3 has 14 residues. Trimming removed 2 bases at V and 4 bases at J, with 12 bases between. The germline V gene has CDR1 SGHRS and CDR2 YFSETQ. CDR3 nucleotides: TGCGCCAGCAGCTTTTTGGGGGCGGGAGAGACCCAGTACTTC. Protein product: CASSFLGAGETQYF.

V gene TRBV5-6 combines with J gene TRBJ1-5; perhaps TRBD1 as D (6 bases). Germline CDR1 and CDR2: SGHDT and YYEEEE. The germline V and J ends were trimmed by 3 bases and 5 bases, with 15 bases remaining between them. This CDR3 has 15 amino acids. Here the CDR3 reads CASSSTGIRDQPQHF. In DNA, the CDR3 is TGTGCCAGCAGCTCCACAGGGATCAGAGATCAGCCCCAGCATTTT.

The genes are TRBV5-5 and TRBJ2-7; tentatively, D is TRBD1 (5 bases). Germline V gene lookup returns CDR1 SGHKS and CDR2 YYEKEE (reference sequence). The CDR3 spans 14 residues. V lost 3 bases and J 0 bases, leaving 10 bases between the germline ends. CDR3 amino acids: CASSSSGSSYEQYF. In DNA form, the CDR3 reads TGTGCCAGCAGCTCCTCAGGGTCCTCCTACGAGCAGTACTTC.

The count of this clone is one. The chain has TRBV24-1 and TRBJ2-1, with 10 nucleotides matching TRBD2. Looked up from germline, CDR1 is KGHDR and CDR2 is SFDVKD. The J segment lost 6 bases and the V segment lost 4 bases, leaving 8 bases of the junction unmatched. CDR3 length equals 16 residues. The CDR3 coding sequence is TGTGCCACCAGTGACACCAAGCGGGGGGGCCGCAATGAGCAGTTCTTC. Translating it yields CATSDTKRGGRNEQFF.

The genes are TRBV3-1 (or the pseudogene TRBV3-2) and TRBJ2-5; 13 bases are a match to TRBD2. CDR1 and CDR2 (germline): LGHDT, YNNKEL (reference sequence). The CDR3 sequence is 19 residues long. Germline trimming cut 3 bases from V and 2 bases from J; bases unmatched to any gene: 12. This CDR3 reads CASSHLGTSGELVQETQYF. In DNA form, the CDR3 reads TGTGCCAGCAGCCATCTTGGGACTAGCGGGGAACTTGTTCAAGAGACCCAGTACTTC.

The DNA for the CDR3 is TGTGCCAGCAGCTTGGGACAGGGAGTCTACTATGGCTACACCTTC. Its protein product is CASSLGQGVYYGYTF. The chain joins TRBV11-3 to TRBJ1-2; 9 bases align to TRBD1. The V and J ends lost 3 bases and 3 bases, in that order; junction bases with no gene match: 5. Germline-derived CDR1 and CDR2 are SGHNT and YENEEA. This CDR3 comprises 15 residues.

The CDR3 is CASSLQGFYEQYF. The CDR3, as DNA: TGTGCCAGCAGTCTACAGGGGTTCTACGAGCAGTACTTC. The genes are TRBV11-2 and TRBJ2-7, with 7 bases that match TRBD1. The V segment lost 6 bases and the J segment 3 bases; nucleotides outside the gene matches: 5. Germline V CDR1 and CDR2: SGHAT, FQNNGV. This CDR3 has 13 amino acids.

The J gene is TRBJ2-7, the V gene TRBV9, with a tentative D call TRBD2 (5 bases). Germline V gives CDR1 SGDLS, CDR2 YYNGEE. This CDR3 comprises 12 residues. The germline V and J ends were trimmed by 4 bases and 6 bases, with 11 bases remaining between them. CDR3 nucleotide sequence: TGTGCCAGCAGCCCCCAAGGAGGCGAGCAGTACTTC. Translating gives CASSPQGGEQYF.

The V and J genes are TRBV19 and TRBJ1-4; D gene unclear. The CDR3 spans 17 residues. CDR1 is LNHDA and CDR2 is SQIVND in the germline V gene (reference sequence). Between the trimmed V and J ends, which lost 6 bases and 0 bases, there was a span of 17 bases. The DNA for the CDR3 is TGTGCCAGTAGCGCTGGCCCGAGGGTGGCAACTAATGAAAAACTGTTTTTT. It is translated as CASSAGPRVATNEKLFF.

This chain joins TRBV7-9 and TRBJ2-7; 7 bases map to TRBD1. Trimming took 5 bases from V and 2 from J; bases not matched to a gene: 6. CDR1 SEHNR and CDR2 FQNEAQ come from the germline V gene (reference sequence). This CDR3 spans 14 amino acids. The CDR3 sequence: CASSVRDSPYEQYF. In nucleotides, the CDR3 is TGTGCCAGCAGCGTTCGGGACAGCCCCTACGAGCAGTACTTC. The whole variable domain, filled in from reference TRBV7-9 and TRBJ2-7, reads DTGVSQNPRHKITKRGQNVTFRCDPISEHNRLYWYRQTLGQGPEFLTYFQNEAQLEKSRLLSDRFSAERPKGSFSTLEIQRTEQGDSAMYLCASSVRDSPYEQYFGPGTRLTVT.

The chain has TRBV4-1 and TRBJ1-6; possibly TRBD1 for D (6 bases). The CDR3 spans 15 residues. With 3 bases removed from V and 7 bases from J, the gap between germline ends came to 13 bases. Germline CDR1 is MGHRA and CDR2 is YSYEKL. The CDR3 region has the DNA TGCGCCAGCAGCCATTTTGCAGGGGAAAATTCACCCCTCCACTTT. Its protein is CASSHFAGENSPLHF.

This sequence joins TRBV6-5 and TRBJ2-5, with D unresolved. The CDR3 length is 14 residues. Germline V gene sequence: CDR1 MNHEY, CDR2 SVGAGI. V lost 10 bases and J 0 bases, leaving 15 bases between the germline ends. The CDR3 loop reads CATSSNGYQETQYF. DNA for the CDR3: TGTGCCACCTCGAGCAACGGGTACCAAGAGACCCAGTACTTC.

The chain links TRBV7-3 to TRBJ2-1; 7 positions agree with TRBD2. CDR3 size: 13 residues. V was clipped by 3 bases and J by 5 bases; unmatched bases: 1. The germline V gene has CDR1 SGHTA and CDR2 FQGTGA. CDR3 coding DNA: TGTGCCAGCAGCTTGGGACTAAACAATGAGCAGTTCTTC. Residues: CASSLGLNNEQFF.

This clone was picked up one time. This chain joins TRBV29-1 and TRBJ2-2; a possible D gene is TRBD1 (6 bases). The V and J ends lost 7 bases and 7 bases respectively, with 13 bases between them. Germline CDR1 and CDR2: SQVTM and ANQGSEA. This CDR3 contains 12 residues. The CDR3 is CSAGHRDGELFF. CDR3 nucleotides: TGCAGCGCCGGTCACAGGGACGGGGAGCTGTTTTTT.

This rearrangement joins TRBV2 to TRBJ1-1, with no clear D. Trimming cost V 5 bases and J 6 bases, with 13 bases left between them. The CDR3 totals 13 residues. Germline V gene lookup returns CDR1 SNHLY and CDR2 FYNNEI. CDR3 nucleotide sequence: TGTGCCAGCAGTTCCGGTGTTTACGCTGAAGCTTTCTTT. Its protein product is CASSSGVYAEAFF.

The rearrangement joins TRBV6-4 to TRBJ2-3; 8 nucleotides align to TRBD2. The CDR3 totals 16 residues. CDR1 is MRHNA and CDR2 is SNTAGT in the germline V gene. Trimming cost V 0 bases and J 0 bases; bases outside gene matches: 2. The CDR3 loop is CASSDSGGGSTDTQYF. The CDR3 nucleotides read TGTGCCAGCAGTGACTCAGGCGGGGGGAGCACAGATACGCAGTATTTT.

The count of this clone is one. The V call is TRBV6-1, the J call TRBJ1-1; 11 bases are a match to TRBD1. The CDR3 extends over 17 amino acids. V lost 3 bases and J lost 3; bases outside the gene matches: 9. Germline V lookup: CDR1 MNHNS, CDR2 SASEGT. CDR3 amino acids: CASSDWTGGYTDTEAFF. The CDR3 coding sequence is TGTGCCAGCAGTGACTGGACAGGGGGCTATACGGACACTGAAGCTTTCTTT.